One and the same sample provided the 5 T cell receptor beta chains below, sequenced in a study of T cell changes during pregnancy in multiple sclerosis. The protocol was immunoSEQ multiplex PCR, while the TCRdb copy is restricted to in-frame clones and leaves out a portion. The data contain about 40,000 clones, more than 85% of them singletons. Material: CD4+ T cells from peripheral blood mononuclear cells, obtained in the second trimester of pregnancy. The receptors originated from a female donor in good health, enrolled as a control in a pregnancy study.

A word on this clone: A read error may produce the germline difference seen at one junction end. The chain employs TRBV4-1 and TRBJ2-5; D unclear. CDR1 MGHRA and CDR2 YSYEKL come from the germline V gene. This CDR3 contains 17 residues. CDR3 region: CASSHPQFSPNQETQYF. The CDR3 DNA reads as TGCGCCAGCAGCCATCCCCAGTTTTCCCCCAACCAGGAGACCCAGTACTTC.

The chain employs TRBV7-3 and TRBJ2-1, with 10 bases matching TRBD2. The CDR3 has 14 residues. CDR1 and CDR2 (germline): SGHTA, FQGTGA. J gave up 6 bases and V 5 bases, and 4 bases lay outside the gene matches. Written as DNA, the CDR3 is TGTGCCAGCAGCCCTTCTAGCGGGAGCAATGAGCAGTTCTTC. This codes for CASSPSSGSNEQFF.

CDR3 residues: CASSQEPTMNEQFF. As DNA, the CDR3 is TGTGCCAGCAGCCAAGAGCCCACAATGAATGAGCAGTTCTTC. V gene TRBV14 combines with J gene TRBJ2-1, with D unclear. V was pared by 0 bases and J by 7 bases, with 10 bases between. The CDR3 has 14 residues. Per germline, CDR1 SGHDN and CDR2 FVKESK.

The V call is TRBV7-9, the J call TRBJ1-1; D is possibly TRBD1 (5 bases). V shed 1 base and J shed 6 bases, with 12 bases lying between them. The CDR3 loop spans 14 amino acids. The V gene's germline CDR1 is SEHNR and CDR2 FQNEAQ (reference sequence). The CDR3 reads CASSLGGGVAEAFF. The CDR3 DNA sequence: TGTGCCAGCAGCTTAGGTGGGGGGGTCGCTGAAGCTTTCTTT.

The rearrangement links TRBV7-6 to TRBJ2-2; 8 nucleotides match TRBD2. There are 17 residues in the CDR3. With 5 bases clipped from V and 6 bases from J, the junction kept 14 bases outside the gene matches. Germline V gene lookup returns CDR1 SGHVS and CDR2 FNYEAQ. The CDR3 is CASSPWTSQERAGELFF. The CDR3 DNA follows: TGTGCCAGCAGCCCCTGGACTAGCCAGGAGAGGGCCGGGGAGCTGTTTTTT.